These T cell receptor beta chains were read from a single sample in a study of T cells after yellow fever vaccination. In TCRdb, the 5' RACE reads were re-called with MiXCR into one record per CDR3 protein. The top ten hold roughly two fifths of the sample, which has some 97,000 distinct CDR3 sequences, roughly 6% seen once. Specimen: CD8+ T cells sorted from PBMCs, collected 10 days after the yellow fever booster vaccination. The receptor set was obtained from a man aged 18 to 30 who received the YFV17D yellow fever vaccine. Both conserved end residues are part of each CDR3. The order of the fields is V gene, D gene, J gene, CDR3 protein. A D gene is named only where the DNA matches it firmly.

V gene: TRBV4-3; D gene: TRBD1; J gene: TRBJ2-1; CDR3 protein: CASSHGDRVDNEQFF
V gene: TRBV7-9; D gene: TRBD1; J gene: TRBJ1-5; CDR3 protein: CASSPGDRGSDQPQHF
V gene: TRBV4-3; D gene: NA; J gene: TRBJ1-4; CDR3 protein: CASSQDYGGLALNEKLFF
V gene: TRBV30; D gene: TRBD1; J gene: TRBJ2-7; CDR3 protein: CAWRGQSLGEQYF
V gene: TRBV5-4; D gene: TRBD2; J gene: TRBJ2-2; CDR3 protein: CASGLAANTGELFF
V gene: TRBV7-2; D gene: NA; J gene: TRBJ2-1; CDR3 protein: CASSLEGGGYNEQFF
V gene: TRBV20-1; D gene: TRBD1; J gene: TRBJ2-4; CDR3 protein: CSARTGFSDIQYF
V gene: TRBV29-1; D gene: NA; J gene: TRBJ1-6; CDR3 protein: CSVGEGRGNSPLHF
V gene: TRBV7-8; D gene: NA; J gene: TRBJ2-7; CDR3 protein: CASSGDFYEQYF
V gene: TRBV7-9; D gene: NA; J gene: TRBJ1-1; CDR3 protein: CASSLAVTENTEAFF
V gene: TRBV7-2; D gene: TRBD1; J gene: TRBJ2-5; CDR3 protein: CASSSGQNYQETQYF
V gene: TRBV7-3; D gene: NA; J gene: TRBJ2-3; CDR3 protein: CASSLEVVDTQYF
V gene: TRBV7-9; D gene: NA; J gene: TRBJ2-7; CDR3 protein: CASSSGTQEQYF
V gene: TRBV12-3/TRBV12-4; D gene: NA; J gene: TRBJ2-5; CDR3 protein: CASSSTLGGGEAQYF
V gene: TRBV5-1; D gene: NA; J gene: TRBJ1-1; CDR3 protein: CASSFRGVNTEAFF
V gene: TRBV29-1; D gene: NA; J gene: TRBJ2-1; CDR3 protein: CSLRGLFWNEQFF
V gene: TRBV3-1; D gene: NA; J gene: TRBJ1-2; CDR3 protein: CASSPRGKWDGYTF
V gene: TRBV10-3; D gene: TRBD2; J gene: TRBJ2-3; CDR3 protein: CAMASGGALDTQYF
V gene: TRBV6-4; D gene: NA; J gene: TRBJ2-3; CDR3 protein: CASSARVEPTDTQYF
V gene: TRBV29-1; D gene: NA; J gene: TRBJ1-2; CDR3 protein: CSVEYGGRSGYTF